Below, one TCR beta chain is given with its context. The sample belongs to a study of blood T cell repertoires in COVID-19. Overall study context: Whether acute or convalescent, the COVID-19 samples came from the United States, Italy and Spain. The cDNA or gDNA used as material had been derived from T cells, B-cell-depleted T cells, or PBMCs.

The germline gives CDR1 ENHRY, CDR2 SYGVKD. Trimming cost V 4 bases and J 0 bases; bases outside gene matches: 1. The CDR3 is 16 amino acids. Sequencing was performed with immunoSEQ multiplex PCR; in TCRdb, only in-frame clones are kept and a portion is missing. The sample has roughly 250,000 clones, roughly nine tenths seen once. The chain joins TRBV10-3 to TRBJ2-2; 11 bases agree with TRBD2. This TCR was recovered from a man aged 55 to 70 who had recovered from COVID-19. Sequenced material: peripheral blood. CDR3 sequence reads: CAISGGLAANTGELFF. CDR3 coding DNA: TGTGCCATCAGTGGGGGACTAGCGGCGAACACCGGGGAGCTGTTTTTT.